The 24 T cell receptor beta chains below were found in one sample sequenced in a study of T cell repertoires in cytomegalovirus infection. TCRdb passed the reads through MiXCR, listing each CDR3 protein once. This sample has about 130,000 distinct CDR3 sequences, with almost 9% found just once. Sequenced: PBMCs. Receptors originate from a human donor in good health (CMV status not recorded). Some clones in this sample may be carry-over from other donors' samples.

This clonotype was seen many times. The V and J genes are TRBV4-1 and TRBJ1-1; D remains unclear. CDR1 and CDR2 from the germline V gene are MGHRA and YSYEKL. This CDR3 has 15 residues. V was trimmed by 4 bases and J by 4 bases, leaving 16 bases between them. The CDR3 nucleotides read TGCGCCAGCAGCCCAGCCGGGCAGTTGAGCACTGAAGCTTTCTTT. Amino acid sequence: CASSPAGQLSTEAFF.

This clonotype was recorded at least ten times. CDR3 residues: CASSLMFGTGGRQGYTF. The CDR3 region has the DNA TGTGCCAGCAGCTTAATGTTCGGGACAGGGGGTCGTCAAGGCTACACCTTC. The V gene is TRBV7-2, the J gene TRBJ1-2; the match to TRBD1 covers 11 bases. Germline CDR1 and CDR2: SGHTA and FQGNSA. V lost 2 bases, J lost 8 bases, and 13 bases stayed unmatched. The CDR3 has 17 residues.

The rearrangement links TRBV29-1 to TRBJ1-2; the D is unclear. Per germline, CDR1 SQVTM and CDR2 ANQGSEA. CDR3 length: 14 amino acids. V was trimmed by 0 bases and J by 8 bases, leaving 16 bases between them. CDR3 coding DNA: TGCAGCGTTGAAGAGGCTGGGGTGGGCGAAGGCTACACCTTC. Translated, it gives CSVEEAGVGEGYTF.

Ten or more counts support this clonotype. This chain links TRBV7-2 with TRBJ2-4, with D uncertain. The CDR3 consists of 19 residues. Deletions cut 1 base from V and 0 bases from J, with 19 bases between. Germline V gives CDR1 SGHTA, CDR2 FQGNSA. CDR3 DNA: TGTGCCAGCAGCTTAGAGCTCCTAGACCCGACCGGAGCCAAAAACATTCAGTACTTC. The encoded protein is CASSLELLDPTGAKNIQYF.

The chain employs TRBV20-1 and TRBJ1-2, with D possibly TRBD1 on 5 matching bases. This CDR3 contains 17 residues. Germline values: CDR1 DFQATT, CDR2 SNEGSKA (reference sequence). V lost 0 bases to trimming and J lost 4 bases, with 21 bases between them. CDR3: CSARDSRRAGLVYGYTF. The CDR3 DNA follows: TGCAGTGCTAGAGATTCGCGCAGGGCAGGCCTCGTCTATGGCTACACCTTC.

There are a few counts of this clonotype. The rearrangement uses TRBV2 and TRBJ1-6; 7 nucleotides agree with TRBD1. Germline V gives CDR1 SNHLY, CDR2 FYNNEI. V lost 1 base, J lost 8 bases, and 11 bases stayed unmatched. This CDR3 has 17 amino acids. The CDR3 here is CASSEEGAGIVDSPLHF. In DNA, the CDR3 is TGTGCCAGCAGTGAAGAGGGGGCAGGCATTGTAGATTCACCCCTCCACTTT.

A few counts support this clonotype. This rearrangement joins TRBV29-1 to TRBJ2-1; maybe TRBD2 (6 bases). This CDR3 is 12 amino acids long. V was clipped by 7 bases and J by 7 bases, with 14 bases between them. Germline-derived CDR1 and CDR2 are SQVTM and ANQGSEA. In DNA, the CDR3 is TGCAGCGCCGAGCGGGCGAAAAATGAGCAGTTCTTC. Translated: CSAERAKNEQFF.

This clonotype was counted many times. The CDR3 DNA is TGTGCCAGCAGCTTAGCGGGACAGACCCAGTACTTC. Its protein product is CASSLAGQTQYF. V usage is TRBV7-6 and J usage is TRBJ2-5; D is possibly TRBD1 or TRBD2 (5 bases each). CDR1 is SGHVS and CDR2 is FNYEAQ in the germline V gene. CDR3 size: 12 residues. V lost 0 bases and J lost 6, with 5 bases in between.

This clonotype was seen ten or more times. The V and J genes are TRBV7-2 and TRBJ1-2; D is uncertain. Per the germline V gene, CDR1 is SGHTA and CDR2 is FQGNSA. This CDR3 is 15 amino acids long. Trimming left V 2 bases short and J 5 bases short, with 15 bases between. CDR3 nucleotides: TGTGCCAGCAGCTTATTACCCGACGGACCTTATGGCTACACCTTC. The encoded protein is CASSLLPDGPYGYTF.

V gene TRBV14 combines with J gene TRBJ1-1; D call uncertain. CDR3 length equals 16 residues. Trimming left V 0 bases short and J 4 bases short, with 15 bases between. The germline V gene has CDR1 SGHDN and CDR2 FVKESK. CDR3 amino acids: CASSQELGTVGTEAFF. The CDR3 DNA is TGTGCCAGCAGCCAAGAATTAGGAACGGTGGGCACTGAAGCTTTCTTT.

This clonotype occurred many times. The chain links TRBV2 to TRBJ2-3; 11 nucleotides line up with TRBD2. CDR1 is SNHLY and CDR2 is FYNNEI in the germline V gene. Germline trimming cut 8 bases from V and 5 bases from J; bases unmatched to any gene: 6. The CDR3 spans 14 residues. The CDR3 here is CASGSGGAEDTQYF. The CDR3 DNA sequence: TGTGCCAGCGGTAGCGGGGGGGCTGAAGATACGCAGTATTTT.

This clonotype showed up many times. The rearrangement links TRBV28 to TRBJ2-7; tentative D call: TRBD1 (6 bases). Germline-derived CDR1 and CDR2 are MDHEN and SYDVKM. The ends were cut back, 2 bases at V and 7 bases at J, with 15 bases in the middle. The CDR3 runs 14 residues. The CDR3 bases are TGTGCCAGCAGTTTAGCAGGGGTCGAGGGGGAGCAGTACTTC. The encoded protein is CASSLAGVEGEQYF.

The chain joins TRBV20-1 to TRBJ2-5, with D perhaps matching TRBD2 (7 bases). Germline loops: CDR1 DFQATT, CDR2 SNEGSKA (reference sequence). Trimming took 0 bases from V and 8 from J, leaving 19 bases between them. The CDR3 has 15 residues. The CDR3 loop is CSARDHTGGPSTQYF. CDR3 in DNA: TGCAGTGCTAGAGATCACACGGGGGGCCCTTCCACCCAGTACTTC.

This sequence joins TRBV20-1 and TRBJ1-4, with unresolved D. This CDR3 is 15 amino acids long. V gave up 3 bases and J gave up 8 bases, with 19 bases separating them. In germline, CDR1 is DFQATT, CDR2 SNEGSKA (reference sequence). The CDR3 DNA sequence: TGCAGTGCTAGTACGCTTCTAATCCTTAAGGAAAAACTGTTTTTT. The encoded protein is CSASTLLILKEKLFF.

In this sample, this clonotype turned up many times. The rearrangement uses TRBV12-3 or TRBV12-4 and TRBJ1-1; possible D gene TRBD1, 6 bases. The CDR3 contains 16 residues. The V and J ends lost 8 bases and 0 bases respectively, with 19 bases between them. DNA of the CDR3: TGTGCCAGCCTAAGACAGGTCGGTCCAATGAACACTGAAGCTTTCTTT. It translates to CASLRQVGPMNTEAFF.

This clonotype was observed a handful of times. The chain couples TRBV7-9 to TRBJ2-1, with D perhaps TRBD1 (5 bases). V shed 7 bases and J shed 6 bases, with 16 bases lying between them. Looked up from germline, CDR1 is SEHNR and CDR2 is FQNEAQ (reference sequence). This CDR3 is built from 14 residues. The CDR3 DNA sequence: TGTGCCAGCACCCCGCAGGGAACGTCCAATGAGCAGTTCTTC. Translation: CASTPQGTSNEQFF. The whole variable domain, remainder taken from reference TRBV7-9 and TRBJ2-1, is DTGVSQNPRHKITKRGQNVTFRCDPISEHNRLYWYRQTLGQGPEFLTYFQNEAQLEKSRLLSDRFSAERPKGSFSTLEIQRTEQGDSAMYLCASTPQGTSNEQFFGPGTRLTVL.

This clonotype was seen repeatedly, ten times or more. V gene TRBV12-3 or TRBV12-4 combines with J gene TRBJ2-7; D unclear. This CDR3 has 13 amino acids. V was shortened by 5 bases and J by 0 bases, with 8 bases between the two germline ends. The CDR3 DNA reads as TGTGCCAGCAGTCCCAGGAGCTCCTACGAGCAGTACTTC. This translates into CASSPRSSYEQYF.

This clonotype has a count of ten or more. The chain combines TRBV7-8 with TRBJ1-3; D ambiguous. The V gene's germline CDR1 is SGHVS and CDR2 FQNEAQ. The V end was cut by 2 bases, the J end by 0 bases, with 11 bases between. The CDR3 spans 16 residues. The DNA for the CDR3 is TGTGCCAGCAGCTTAACAGTCTGGGTCTCTGGAAACACCATATATTTT. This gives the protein CASSLTVWVSGNTIYF.

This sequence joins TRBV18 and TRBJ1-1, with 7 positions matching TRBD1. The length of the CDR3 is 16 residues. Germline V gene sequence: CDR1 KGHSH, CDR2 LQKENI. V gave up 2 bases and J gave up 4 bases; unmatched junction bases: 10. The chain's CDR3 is CASSPTGAGGGTEAFF. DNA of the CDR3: TGTGCCAGCTCACCAACGGGTGCAGGGGGAGGCACTGAAGCTTTCTTT.

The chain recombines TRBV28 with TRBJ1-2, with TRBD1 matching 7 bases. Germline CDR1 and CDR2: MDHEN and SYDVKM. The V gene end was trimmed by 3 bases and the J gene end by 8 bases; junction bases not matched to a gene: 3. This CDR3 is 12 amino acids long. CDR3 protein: CASSFGTVGYTF. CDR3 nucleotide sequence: TGTGCCAGCAGTTTTGGGACAGTCGGCTACACCTTC.

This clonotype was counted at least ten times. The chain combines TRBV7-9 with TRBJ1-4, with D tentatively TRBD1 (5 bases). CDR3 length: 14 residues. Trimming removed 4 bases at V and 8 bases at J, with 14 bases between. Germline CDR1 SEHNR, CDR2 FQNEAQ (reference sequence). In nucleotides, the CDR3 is TGTGCCAGCAGCTCCTCGGGACCCTGGGAAAAACTGTTTTTT. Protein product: CASSSSGPWEKLFF. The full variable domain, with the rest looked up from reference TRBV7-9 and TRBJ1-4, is DTGVSQNPRHKITKRGQNVTFRCDPISEHNRLYWYRQTLGQGPEFLTYFQNEAQLEKSRLLSDRFSAERPKGSFSTLEIQRTEQGDSAMYLCASSSSGPWEKLFFGSGTQLSVL.

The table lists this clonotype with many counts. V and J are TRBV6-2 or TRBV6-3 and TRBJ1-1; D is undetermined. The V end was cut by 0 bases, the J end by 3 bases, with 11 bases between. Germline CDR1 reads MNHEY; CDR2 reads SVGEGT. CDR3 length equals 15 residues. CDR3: CASSYSAAEYTEAFF. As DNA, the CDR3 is TGTGCCAGCAGTTACTCGGCGGCGGAGTACACTGAAGCTTTCTTT.

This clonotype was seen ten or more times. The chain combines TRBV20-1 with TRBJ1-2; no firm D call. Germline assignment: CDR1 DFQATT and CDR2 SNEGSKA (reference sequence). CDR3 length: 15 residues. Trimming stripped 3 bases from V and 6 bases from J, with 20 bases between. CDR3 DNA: TGCAGTGCTAGTGATCCGGGCCTCGGTACAGATGGCTACACCTTC. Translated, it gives CSASDPGLGTDGYTF.

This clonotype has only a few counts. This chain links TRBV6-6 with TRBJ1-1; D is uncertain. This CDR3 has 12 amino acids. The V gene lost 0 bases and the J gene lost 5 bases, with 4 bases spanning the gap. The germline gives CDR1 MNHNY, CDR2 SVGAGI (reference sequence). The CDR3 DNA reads TGTGCCAGCAGTTACTCGGATACTGAAGCTTTCTTT. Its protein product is CASSYSDTEAFF.